This entry lists 22 T cell receptor beta chains sequenced from one sample in a study of OX40 agonist ivuxolimab in advanced cancers. Clones were sequenced by immunoSEQ multiplex PCR, and TCRdb holds only the in-frame ones, with some missing. Of more than 20,000 clones detected, approximately 79% appear once; the ten largest clones hold 21%. The material sequenced was CD4+ or CD8+ T cells sorted from blood, taken in a trial of the OX40 agonist ivuxolimab. Receptors were obtained from an adult with an advanced solid tumor such as melanoma, head and neck, liver or kidney cancer.

A single count supports this clone. This chain links TRBV27 with TRBJ2-7; D is perhaps TRBD1 (6 bases). CDR3 length: 15 amino acids. The germline CDR1 and CDR2 sequences are MNHEY and SMNVEV (reference sequence). The ends were cut back, 5 bases at V and 0 bases at J, with 14 bases in the middle. CDR3 bases: TGTGCCAGCAGTGAATCCCAGGGGAGCTCCTACGAGCAGTACTTC. This encodes CASSESQGSSYEQYF.

The chain couples TRBV4-2 to TRBJ2-1, with D maybe TRBD2 (5 bases). Trimming left V 3 bases short and J 8 bases short, with 11 bases between. In germline, CDR1 is LGHNA, CDR2 YNFKEQ. This CDR3 spans 13 amino acids. The CDR3 sequence: CASSQEAVDEQFF. For the CDR3, the DNA is TGTGCCAGCAGCCAGGAGGCGGTGGATGAGCAGTTCTTC.

This chain connects TRBV28 to TRBJ2-7; 10 nucleotides agree with TRBD1. Germline-derived CDR1 and CDR2 are MDHEN and SYDVKM. V lost 4 bases and J lost 2; bases outside the gene matches: 8. There are 16 residues in the CDR3. Here the CDR3 reads CASSSSGQGGPYEQYF. The CDR3 region has the DNA TGTGCCAGCAGTTCGTCCGGACAGGGGGGCCCCTACGAGCAGTACTTC.

The genes are TRBV5-1 and TRBJ2-5; possibly TRBD2 for D (7 bases). CDR1 SGHRS and CDR2 YFSETQ come from the germline V gene. There are 15 residues in the CDR3. The V gene lost 4 bases and the J gene lost 2 bases, with 15 bases spanning the gap. The CDR3 bases are TGCGCCAGCAGCCCTGGGGGGGCTATACAAGAGACCCAGTACTTC. It translates to CASSPGGAIQETQYF.

The chain links TRBV4-2 to TRBJ1-2; TRBD1 might be the D (6 bases). Germline V gene lookup returns CDR1 LGHNA and CDR2 YNFKEQ. The germline V and J ends were trimmed by 2 bases and 6 bases, with 13 bases remaining between them. This CDR3 region has 14 residues. CDR3 coding DNA: TGTGCCAGCAGCCAACAGGGGTATTATGATGGCTACACCTTC. Translating it yields CASSQQGYYDGYTF.

This chain links TRBV9 with TRBJ1-1, with D possibly matching TRBD1 (6 bases). This CDR3 contains 13 residues. V dropped 4 bases and J dropped 3 bases, with 10 bases sitting between them. Germline loops: CDR1 SGDLS, CDR2 YYNGEE. For the CDR3, the DNA is TGTGCCAGCAGCCGAGGGGGGTACACTGAAGCTTTCTTT. Translated, it gives CASSRGGYTEAFF.

This clone was seen once. The chain joins TRBV19 to TRBJ2-3; a possible D gene is TRBD1 (6 bases). Germline CDR1 is LNHDA and CDR2 is SQIVND (reference sequence). The V end lost 3 bases, the J end lost 2 bases, and 12 bases lay between the germline ends. The length of the CDR3 is 15 residues. The CDR3 nucleotides are TGTGCCAGTAGTATTGGCACAGGGTTCACAGATACGCAGTATTTT. Protein sequence: CASSIGTGFTDTQYF.

The gene calls are TRBV5-1 and TRBJ1-2; the D is unclear. The CDR3 is made up of 14 amino acids. The germline V gene encodes CDR1 SGHRS and CDR2 YFSETQ. Between the trimmed V and J ends, which lost 1 base and 8 bases, there was a span of 15 bases. The CDR3 here is CASSLPASTGGYTF. The CDR3, as DNA: TGCGCCAGCAGCTTGCCAGCGTCCACCGGGGGCTACACCTTC.

The chain links TRBV28 to TRBJ1-5; D is ambiguous. The V gene's germline CDR1 is MDHEN and CDR2 SYDVKM. Trimming cost V 8 bases and J 5 bases, with 16 bases left between them. The CDR3 is 14 residues long. DNA for the CDR3: TGTGCCAGCCACAGTGGGCCCTTTTATCAGCCCCAGCATTTT. Its translation: CASHSGPFYQPQHF.

This chain connects TRBV13 to TRBJ2-7; 7 nucleotides line up with TRBD1. CDR1 is PRHDT, CDR2 FYEKMQ, per germline (reference sequence). The CDR3 contains 13 residues. After removal of 3 bases from V and 6 bases from J, the junction contained 5 bases not matched to a gene. The CDR3: CASSFTTGAEQYF. CDR3 in DNA: TGTGCCAGCAGCTTTACCACAGGGGCCGAGCAGTACTTC.

V and J are TRBV5-6 and TRBJ2-5; 7 positions agree with TRBD1. The CDR3 has 13 amino acids. V was clipped by 4 bases and J by 5 bases; unmatched bases: 5. CDR1 SGHDT and CDR2 YYEEEE come from the germline V gene. The CDR3 is CASSPTGRETQYF. CDR3 nucleotide sequence: TGTGCCAGCAGCCCGACAGGGCGGGAGACCCAGTACTTC.

This clone was counted once. The V gene is TRBV13, the J gene TRBJ1-3, with D unclear. The CDR3 loop spans 14 amino acids. V was clipped by 5 bases and J by 1 base, with 9 bases between them. From germline, CDR1 is PRHDT and CDR2 FYEKMQ (reference sequence). The CDR3 is CASSPTNSGNTIYF. The CDR3 DNA sequence: TGTGCCAGCAGCCCAACAAATTCTGGAAACACCATATATTTT.

The gene calls are TRBV5-1 and TRBJ2-7; D is perhaps TRBD1 (6 bases). This CDR3 contains 14 residues. The V end lost 0 bases, the J end lost 2 bases, and 9 bases lay between the germline ends. Germline CDR1 is SGHRS and CDR2 is YFSETQ. As DNA, the CDR3 is TGCGCCAGCAGCTTGGCACAGGGCCCCTACGAGCAGTACTTC. Its translation: CASSLAQGPYEQYF.

This chain uses TRBV18 with TRBJ2-3, with 7 nucleotides matching TRBD1. The CDR3 extends over 16 amino acids. Trimming at V came to 6 bases and at J to 2 bases, leaving 11 bases not matched to a gene. Looked up from germline, CDR1 is KGHSH and CDR2 is LQKENI. CDR3: CASSIPQGEATDTQYF. CDR3 coding DNA: TGTGCCAGCTCGATTCCGCAGGGGGAAGCCACAGATACGCAGTATTTT.

V usage is TRBV13 and J usage is TRBJ2-7; the D gene could be TRBD1 or TRBD2 (5 bases each). Germline V lookup: CDR1 PRHDT, CDR2 FYEKMQ (reference sequence). The V gene lost 0 bases and the J gene lost 3 bases, with 15 bases spanning the gap. The CDR3 has 16 amino acids. Written as DNA, the CDR3 is TGTGCCAGCAGCTTAGGCGTGTCGGGGCCCTTCTACGAGCAGTACTTC. Amino acids: CASSLGVSGPFYEQYF.

This chain joins TRBV7-9 and TRBJ2-1, with D possibly being TRBD2 (6 bases). V was clipped by 2 bases and J by 5 bases, with 10 bases between them. The CDR3 sequence is 14 residues long. CDR1 and CDR2 (germline): SEHNR, FQNEAQ (reference sequence). The CDR3: CASSLMTSNNEQFF. The DNA for the CDR3 is TGTGCCAGCAGCTTAATGACTAGTAACAATGAGCAGTTCTTC.

V is TRBV11-1 and J is TRBJ1-4, with 12 bases matching TRBD1. Germline loops: CDR1 SGHAT, CDR2 FQDESV (reference sequence). The junction had 4 bases not matched to a gene; V was cut back by 5 bases and J by 9 bases. CDR3 size: 14 residues. As DNA, the CDR3 is TGTGCCAGCAGCCACCGGGACAGGGGGCAAAAACTGTTTTTT. The encoded protein is CASSHRDRGQKLFF.

The sample holds a few counts of this clone. The V gene is TRBV6-4, the J gene TRBJ2-6; D may be TRBD2 (6 bases). The CDR3 extends over 16 amino acids. CDR1 MRHNA and CDR2 SNTAGT come from the germline V gene. The V end was cut by 6 bases, the J end by 2 bases, with 14 bases between. CDR3 sequence reads: CASRTPTSTGANVLTF. The CDR3 DNA reads TGTGCCAGCAGGACTCCTACTAGCACTGGGGCCAACGTCCTGACTTTC.

The CDR3 DNA reads as TGTGCCAGCAGCCCAGACAGGAATGAGCAGTACTTC. Its translation is CASSPDRNEQYF. The chain uses TRBV5-4 and TRBJ2-7; weak D call: TRBD1 (6 bases). V lost 4 bases to trimming and J lost 7 bases, with 12 bases between them. Germline V gene lookup returns CDR1 SGHNT and CDR2 YYREEE (reference sequence). There are 12 residues in the CDR3. Filled out from reference TRBV5-4 and TRBJ2-7, the complete variable domain reads ETGVTQSPTHLIKTRGQQVTLRCSSQSGHNTVSWYQQALGQGPQFIFQYYREEENGRGNFPPRFSGLQFPNYSSELNVNALELDDSALYLCASSPDRNEQYFGPGTRLTVT.

The V and J genes are TRBV9 and TRBJ2-7; 9 positions match TRBD1. J lost 6 bases, V lost 4 bases, and 8 bases had no gene match. The CDR3 runs to 14 residues. Germline CDR1 reads SGDLS; CDR2 reads YYNGEE. In nucleotides, the CDR3 is TGTGCCAGCAGCCTAGGGGGGACAGGGACCGAGCAGTACTTC. Amino acids: CASSLGGTGTEQYF.

This CDR3 is CASSQETGELFF. The CDR3 nucleotides are TGTGCCAGCAGCCAAGAAACCGGGGAGCTGTTTTTT. The chain has TRBV14 and TRBJ2-2, with D hard to call. This CDR3 contains 12 residues. Germline lookup yields CDR1 SGHDN and CDR2 FVKESK. V was shortened by 0 bases and J by 5 bases, with 1 base between the two germline ends.

Relative to its sample, this clone is medium-sized (0.01 to 0.1%). J is TRBJ1-2 and V is TRBV7-9; TRBD1 might be the D (5 bases). V lost 0 bases, J lost 1 base, and 6 bases lay in between. Per the germline V gene, CDR1 is SEHNR and CDR2 is FQNEAQ (reference sequence). This CDR3 contains 14 residues. The CDR3 is CASSLAGDNYGYTF. CDR3 nucleotide sequence: TGTGCCAGCAGCTTAGCAGGGGATAACTATGGCTACACCTTC. Variable domain in full (rest from reference TRBV7-9 and TRBJ1-2): DTGVSQNPRHKITKRGQNVTFRCDPISEHNRLYWYRQTLGQGPEFLTYFQNEAQLEKSRLLSDRFSAERPKGSFSTLEIQRTEQGDSAMYLCASSLAGDNYGYTFGSGTRLTVV.